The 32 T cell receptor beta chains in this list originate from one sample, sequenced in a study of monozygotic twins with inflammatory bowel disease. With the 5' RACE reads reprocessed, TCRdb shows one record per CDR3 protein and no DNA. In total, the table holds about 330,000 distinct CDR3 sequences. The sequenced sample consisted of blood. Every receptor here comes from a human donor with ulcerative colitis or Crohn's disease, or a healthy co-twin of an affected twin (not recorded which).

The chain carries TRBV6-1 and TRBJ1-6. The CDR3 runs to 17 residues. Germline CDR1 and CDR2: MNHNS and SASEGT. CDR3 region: CASTRTASSSYNSPLHF.

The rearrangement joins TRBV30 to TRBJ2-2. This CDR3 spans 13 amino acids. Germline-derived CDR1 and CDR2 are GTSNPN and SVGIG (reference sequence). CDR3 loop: CACEEPNFGELFF.

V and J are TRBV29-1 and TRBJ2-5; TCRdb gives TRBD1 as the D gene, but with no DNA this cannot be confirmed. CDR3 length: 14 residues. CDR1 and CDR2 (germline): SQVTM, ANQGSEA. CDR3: CSVASGVGGETQYF.

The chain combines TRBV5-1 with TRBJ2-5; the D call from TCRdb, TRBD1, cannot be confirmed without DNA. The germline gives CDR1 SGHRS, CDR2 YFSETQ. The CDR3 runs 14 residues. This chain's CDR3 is CAILGAGKQETQYF.

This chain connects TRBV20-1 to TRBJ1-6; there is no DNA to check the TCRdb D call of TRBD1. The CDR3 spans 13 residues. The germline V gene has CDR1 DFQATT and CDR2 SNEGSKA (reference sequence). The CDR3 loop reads CSANDRDNSPLHF.

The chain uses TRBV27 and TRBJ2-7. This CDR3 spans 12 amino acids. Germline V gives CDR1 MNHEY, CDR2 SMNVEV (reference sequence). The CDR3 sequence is CASSPTTYEQYF.

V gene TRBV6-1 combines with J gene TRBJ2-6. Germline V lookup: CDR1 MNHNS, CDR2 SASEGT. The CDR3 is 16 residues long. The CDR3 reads CASRTNPLSGANVLTF.

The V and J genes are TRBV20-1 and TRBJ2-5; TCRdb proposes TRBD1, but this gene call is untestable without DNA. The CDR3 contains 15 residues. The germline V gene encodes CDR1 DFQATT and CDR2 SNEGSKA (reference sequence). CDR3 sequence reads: CSASHGTGGQETQYF.

This CDR3 is CASSLGGREGETQYF. The chain employs TRBV7-2 and TRBJ2-5; the D gene TCRdb calls, TRBD2, cannot be checked with no DNA. The CDR3 sequence is 15 residues long. Per the germline V gene, CDR1 is SGHTA and CDR2 is FQGNSA.

CDR3 in amino acids: CSAPPLDRSQHQETQYF. The chain carries TRBV20-1 and TRBJ2-5; checking the TCRdb D call of TRBD1 is not possible without DNA. Germline assignment: CDR1 DFQATT and CDR2 SNEGSKA (reference sequence). The CDR3 length is 17 residues.

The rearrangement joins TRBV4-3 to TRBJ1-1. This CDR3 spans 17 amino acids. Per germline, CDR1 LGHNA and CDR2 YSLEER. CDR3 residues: CASSRTPGGSGNTEAFF.

CDR3 sequence: CASRSTGDWGTNEKLFF. The chain has TRBV7-8 and TRBJ1-4; as DNA is missing, the TRBD1 call by TCRdb cannot be tested. The CDR3 is made up of 17 amino acids. Germline lookup yields CDR1 SGHVS and CDR2 FQNEAQ. Supplemented by reference TRBV7-8 and TRBJ1-4, the full variable domain reads GAGVSQSPRYKVAKRGQDVALRCDPISGHVSLFWYQQALGQGPEFLTYFQNEAQLDKSGLPSDRFFAERPEGSVSTLKIQRTQQEDSAVYLCASRSTGDWGTNEKLFFGSGTQLSVL.

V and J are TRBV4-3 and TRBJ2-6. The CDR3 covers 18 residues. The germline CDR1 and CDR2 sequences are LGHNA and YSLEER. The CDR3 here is CASSRQTRTGSGANVLTF.

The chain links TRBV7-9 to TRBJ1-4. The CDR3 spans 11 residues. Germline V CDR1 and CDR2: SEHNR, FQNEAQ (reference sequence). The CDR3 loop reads CASSQDEKLFF.

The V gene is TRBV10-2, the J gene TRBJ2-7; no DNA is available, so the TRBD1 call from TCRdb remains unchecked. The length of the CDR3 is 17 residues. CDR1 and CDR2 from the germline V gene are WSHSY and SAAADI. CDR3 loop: CASSESRTGTTSYEQYF.

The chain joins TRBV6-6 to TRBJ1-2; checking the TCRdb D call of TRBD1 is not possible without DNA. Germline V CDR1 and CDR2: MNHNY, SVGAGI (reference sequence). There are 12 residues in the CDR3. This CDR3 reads CASGGGYYGYTF.

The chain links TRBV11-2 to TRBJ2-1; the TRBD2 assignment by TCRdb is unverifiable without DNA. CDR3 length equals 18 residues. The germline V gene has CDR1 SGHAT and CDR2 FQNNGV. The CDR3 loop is CASSPVGGLAGATGEQFF.

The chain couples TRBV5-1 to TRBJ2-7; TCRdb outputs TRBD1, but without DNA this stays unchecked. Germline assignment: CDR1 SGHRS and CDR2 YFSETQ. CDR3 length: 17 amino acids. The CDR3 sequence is CASSFQPQGFSSYEQYF.

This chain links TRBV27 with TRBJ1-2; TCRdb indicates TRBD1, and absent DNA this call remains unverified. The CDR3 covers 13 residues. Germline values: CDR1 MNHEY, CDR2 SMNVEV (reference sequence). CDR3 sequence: CASSFRTGGGYTF.

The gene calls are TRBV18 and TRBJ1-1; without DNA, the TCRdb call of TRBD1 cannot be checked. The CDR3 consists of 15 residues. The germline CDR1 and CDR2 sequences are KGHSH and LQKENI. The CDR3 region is CASSHGTGGDTEAFF. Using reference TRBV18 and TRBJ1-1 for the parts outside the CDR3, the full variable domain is NAGVMQNPRHLVRRRGQEARLRCSPMKGHSHVYWYRQLPEEGLKFMVYLQKENIIDESGMPKERFSAEFPKEGPSILRIQQVVRGDSAAYFCASSHGTGGDTEAFFGQGTRLTVV.

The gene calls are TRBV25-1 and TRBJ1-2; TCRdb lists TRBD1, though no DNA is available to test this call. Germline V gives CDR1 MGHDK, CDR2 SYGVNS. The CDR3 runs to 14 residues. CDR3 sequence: CASSEMGGLYGYTF.

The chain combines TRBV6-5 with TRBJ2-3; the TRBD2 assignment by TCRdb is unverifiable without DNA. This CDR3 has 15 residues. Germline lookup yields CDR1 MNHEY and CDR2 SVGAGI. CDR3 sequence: CASSNKGLGTDTQYF.

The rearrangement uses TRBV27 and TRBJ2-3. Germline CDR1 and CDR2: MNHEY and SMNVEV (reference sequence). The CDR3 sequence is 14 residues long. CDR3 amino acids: CASSLSVTRDTQYF.

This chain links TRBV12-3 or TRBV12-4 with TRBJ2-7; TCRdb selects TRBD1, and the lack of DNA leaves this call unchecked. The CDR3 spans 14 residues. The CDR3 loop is CASSRDRVSNEQYF.

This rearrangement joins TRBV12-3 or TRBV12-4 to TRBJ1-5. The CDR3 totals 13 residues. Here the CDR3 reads CASSFLGVEPQHF.

CDR3 residues: CASSQDIGEQYF. The chain carries TRBV4-2 and TRBJ2-7. The CDR3 is made up of 12 amino acids. Germline V gene lookup returns CDR1 LGHNA and CDR2 YNFKEQ.

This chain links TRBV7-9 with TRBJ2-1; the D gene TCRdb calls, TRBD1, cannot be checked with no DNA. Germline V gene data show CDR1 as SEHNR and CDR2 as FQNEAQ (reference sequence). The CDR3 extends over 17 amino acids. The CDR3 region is CASLFPGAFESYNEQFF. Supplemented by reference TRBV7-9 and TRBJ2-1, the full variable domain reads DTGVSQNPRHKITKRGQNVTFRCDPISEHNRLYWYRQTLGQGPEFLTYFQNEAQLEKSRLLSDRFSAERPKGSFSTLEIQRTEQGDSAMYLCASLFPGAFESYNEQFFGPGTRLTVL.

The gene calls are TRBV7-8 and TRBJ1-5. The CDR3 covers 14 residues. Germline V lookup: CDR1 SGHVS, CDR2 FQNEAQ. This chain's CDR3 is CASSLGRASQPQHF.

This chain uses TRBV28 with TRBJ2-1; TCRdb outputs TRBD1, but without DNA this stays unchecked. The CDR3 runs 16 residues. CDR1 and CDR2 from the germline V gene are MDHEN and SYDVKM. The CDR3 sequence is CASSIKAGHPYNEQFF.

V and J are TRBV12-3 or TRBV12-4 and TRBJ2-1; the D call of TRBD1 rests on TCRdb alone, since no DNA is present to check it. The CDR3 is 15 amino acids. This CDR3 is CASSLGRQMDNEQFF.

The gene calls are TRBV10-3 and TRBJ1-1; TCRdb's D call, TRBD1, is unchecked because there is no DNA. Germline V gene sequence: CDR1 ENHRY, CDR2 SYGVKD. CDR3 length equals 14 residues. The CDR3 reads CAISGRDTNTEAFF.

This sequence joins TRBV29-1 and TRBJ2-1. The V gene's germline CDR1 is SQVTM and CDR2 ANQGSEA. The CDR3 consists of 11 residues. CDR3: CSVAQANEQFF.